This TCR beta chain was recorded in a study of beta chain features in type 1 diabetes. Study as a whole: When patients were set against healthy donors, age, gender and cell yields were similar. General study results and limits: Researchers report that Type 1 diabetes patients had moderately but significantly shorter TCRB CDR3s across all four CD4+ subsets. The study found that naive, central memory and Treg TCRB repertoires appeared more similar in patients than in healthy donors. A PCR bias possibly favoring shorter templates would apply equally to patients and controls.

The investigators reverse transcribed all of the isolated RNA, so they sequenced expressed TCRB transcripts. Profiling relied on immunoSEQ multiplex PCR, and the TCRdb table lists in-frame clones only, not all of them. The sample consists of some 270,000 clones, approximately 11% of them appearing once. Sorted cells reached over 98% purity in every population. The CDR3 covers 15 residues. Trimming took 0 bases from V and 5 from J, leaving 13 bases between them. Germline V gene sequence: CDR1 LGHNA, CDR2 YSLEER. This clone showed up just a few times. Its specificity is not known. The sequence was obtained from a man aged 30 to 45 with type 1 diabetes. The sequenced sample consisted of naive CD4+ T cells from blood. The rearrangement joins TRBV4-3 to TRBJ1-2; D is undetermined. CDR3 sequence (DNA): TGCGCCAGCAGCCAAGATCTCGGTCTTGAGTATGGCTACACCTTC. Protein: CASSQDLGLEYGYTF.